The 23 T cell receptor beta chains below all came from one sample that was sequenced in a study of Graves' ophthalmopathy and Graves' hyperthyroidism. The study amplified TCR beta CDR3 regions using RNA transcripts. HTBI primers served in a first-round RT-PCR, which a second-round multiplex PCR followed. TCRdb re-called the multiplex PCR reads with MiXCR, one entry per CDR3 protein. Of around 1,000,000 distinct CDR3 sequences in the sample, about two fifths were seen once. Specimen: peripheral blood or thyroid tissue (not recorded which). These receptors all stem from an adult man with Graves' hyperthyroidism.

The table lists this clonotype with many counts. V usage is TRBV2 and J usage is TRBJ2-5; TRBD1 is a possible D gene (5 bases). Trimming stripped 6 bases from V and 0 bases from J, with 11 bases between. The CDR3 contains 14 residues. Germline V CDR1 and CDR2: SNHLY, FYNNEI. The CDR3 loop is CASRDQGNQETQYF. The CDR3 DNA reads as TGTGCCAGCAGAGATCAGGGTAACCAAGAGACCCAGTACTTC. The whole variable domain, remainder taken from reference TRBV2 and TRBJ2-5, is EPEVTQTPSHQVTQMGQEVILRCVPISNHLYFYWYRQILGQKVEFLVSFYNNEISEKSEIFDDQFSVERPDGSNFTLKIRSTKLEDSAMYFCASRDQGNQETQYFGPGTRLLVL.

Regarding this clonotype: A much bigger clone sits one base away, suggesting this may be a read error. This chain connects TRBV10-2 to TRBJ2-7; D gene unclear. Germline values: CDR1 WSHSY, CDR2 SAAADI. This CDR3 region has 12 residues. The CDR3 here is CACRPAPYEQYF. CDR3 nucleotides: TGTGCCTGCAGACCGGCCCCCTACGAGCAGTACTTC.

The DNA for the CDR3 is TGTGCCAGCAGTTTCATGGACGCGTACTACGAGCAGTACTTC. As protein: CASSFMDAYYEQYF. V is TRBV12-3 or TRBV12-4 and J is TRBJ2-7; D not resolved. V lost 3 bases to trimming and J lost 3 bases, with 12 bases between them. This CDR3 contains 14 residues.

Ten or more counts support this clonotype. V usage is TRBV9 and J usage is TRBJ1-6; TRBD1 is a possible D gene (5 bases). V lost 3 bases and J lost 7, with 17 bases in between. CDR1 and CDR2 (germline): SGDLS, YYNGEE. This CDR3 contains 16 residues. CDR3: CASSATPGTPNSPLHF. CDR3 coding DNA: TGTGCCAGCAGCGCAACGCCCGGGACGCCAAATTCACCCCTCCACTTT. Full variable domain (missing parts from reference TRBV9 and TRBJ1-6): DSGVTQTPKHLITATGQRVTLRCSPRSGDLSVYWYQQSLDQGLQFLIQYYNGEERAKGNILERFSAQQFPDLHSELNLSSLELGDSALYFCASSATPGTPNSPLHFGNGTRLTVT.

CDR3: CASIPGGLEETQHF. In nucleotides, the CDR3 is TGTGCCAGCATCCCCGGGGGCCTAGAAGAGACCCAGCATTTT. The gene calls are TRBV7-9 and TRBJ1-5; perhaps TRBD1 as D (6 bases). This CDR3 comprises 14 residues. V lost 7 bases and J lost 11, with 21 bases in between. Per the germline V gene, CDR1 is SEHNR and CDR2 is FQNEAQ (reference sequence).

Turning to this clonotype: A junction end diverges from the germline sequence, so it may reflect a read error. This chain links TRBV7-3 with TRBJ1-2; the match to TRBD1 covers 7 bases. The CDR3 has 12 residues. The germline gives CDR1 SGHTA, CDR2 FQGTGA. The CDR3 DNA is TGTGCCAGCAGCTTAGAGGACAGGCTAATGTTCTTC. Residues: CASSLEDRLMFF. The full variable domain, in which reference TRBV7-3 and TRBJ1-2 provide the parts outside the CDR3, is GAGVSQTPSNKVTEKGKYVELRCDPISGHTALYWYRQSLGQGPEFLIYFQGTGAADDSGLPNDRFFAVRPEGSVSTLKIQRTERGDSAVYLCASSLEDRLMFFGSGTRLTVV.

This clonotype turned up a few times. A much larger clone differs by one base, so this may be a read error. The chain has TRBV12-3 or TRBV12-4 and TRBJ2-5; 10 bases line up with TRBD1. The V segment lost 6 bases and the J segment 5 bases; nucleotides outside the gene matches: 6. The CDR3 runs to 14 residues. As DNA, the CDR3 is TGTGCCAGCAGGGGGACAGGGGCTCGTGAGACCCAGTACTTC. It specifies CASRGTGARETQYF.

This chain links TRBV7-2 with TRBJ2-3, with 9 bases lining up with TRBD1. The germline V gene has CDR1 SGHTA and CDR2 FQGNSA. J was trimmed by 14 bases and V by 1 base; bases with no gene match: 4. The CDR3 consists of 12 residues. CDR3 in DNA: TGTGCCAGCAGCTTAGTGGGACAGGGACTGTATTTT. As protein: CASSLVGQGLYF. Variable domain in full (rest from reference TRBV7-2 and TRBJ2-3): GAGVSQSPSNKVTEKGKDVELRCDPISGHTALYWYRQSLGQGLEFLIYFQGNSAPDKSGLPSDRFSAERTGGSVSTLTIQRTQQEDSAVYLCASSLVGQGLYFGPGTRLTVL.

Ten or more counts support this clonotype. This chain links TRBV15 with TRBJ2-7, with 10 bases matching TRBD1. CDR1 and CDR2 (germline): LNHNV, YYDKDF (reference sequence). The CDR3 totals 15 residues. V trimming: 4 bases; J trimming: 8 bases; junction bases outside the gene matches: 11. In DNA form, the CDR3 reads TGTGCCACCAGCAAAGTAGGGACAGGGGAACCAAAGCAGTACTTC. Translation gives CATSKVGTGEPKQYF. Based on the CDR3 plus reference TRBV15 and TRBJ2-7, the full variable domain is DAMVIQNPRYQVTQFGKPVTLSCSQTLNHNVMYWYQQKSSQAPKLLFHYYDKDFNNEADTPDNFQSRRPNTSFCFLDIRSPGLGDTAMYLCATSKVGTGEPKQYFGPGTRLTVT.

This chain links TRBV10-3 with TRBJ2-2; weak D call: TRBD2 (6 bases). Trimming removed 7 bases at V and 6 bases at J, with 9 bases between. In germline, CDR1 is ENHRY, CDR2 SYGVKD. CDR3 length: 12 residues. This CDR3 is CAIMRGAGELFF. CDR3 DNA sequence: TGTGCCATCATGCGGGGTGCCGGGGAGCTGTTTTTT.

The V gene is TRBV12-3 or TRBV12-4, the J gene TRBJ1-2; unclear D gene. V gave up 7 bases and J gave up 7 bases, with 28 bases separating them. The CDR3 length is 17 residues. The CDR3 sequence: CASNPAPRQVGSIGYTF. CDR3 coding DNA: TGTGCCAGCAATCCCGCCCCCCGGCAGGTGGGATCTATTGGCTACACCTTC.

This clonotype was counted at least ten times. The CDR3 nucleotides read TGTGCCAGCAGCTACGGGACAGGGAGTCTCTATGGCTACACCTTC. Translating gives CASSYGTGSLYGYTF. The chain is built from TRBV7-8 and TRBJ1-2, with TRBD1 identical over 9 bases. Germline-derived CDR1 and CDR2 are SGHVS and FQNEAQ. Trimming took 4 bases from V and 4 from J; bases not matched to a gene: 7. CDR3 length: 15 residues.

The chain couples TRBV6-9 to TRBJ1-3; 9 positions match TRBD1. This CDR3 is built from 15 residues. Unmatched junction bases numbered 6, after V lost 6 bases and J lost 3 bases. Germline CDR1 MNHGY, CDR2 SVAAGI. CDR3 coding DNA: TGTGCCAGCAGCCCGACAGGGGGGCTTGGAAACACCATATATTTT. This codes for CASSPTGGLGNTIYF.

This clonotype has a count of ten or more. The V gene is TRBV12-3 or TRBV12-4, the J gene TRBJ2-5, with D perhaps matching TRBD2 (6 bases). V gave up 6 bases and J gave up 3 bases, with 11 bases separating them. The CDR3 loop spans 13 amino acids. The CDR3 DNA sequence: TGTGCCAGCAGCTTGGGGGGAAAAGAGACCCAGTACTTC. Residues: CASSLGGKETQYF.

This clonotype was detected ten times or more. V gene TRBV2 combines with J gene TRBJ1-6; TRBD1 might be the D (5 bases). This CDR3 is built from 15 residues. Germline V CDR1 and CDR2: SNHLY, FYNNEI. Deletions cut 6 bases from V and 6 bases from J, with 15 bases between. Here the CDR3 reads CASRGGARFNSPLHF. CDR3 bases: TGTGCCAGCAGAGGAGGGGCTAGGTTTAATTCACCCCTCCACTTT. Variable domain in full (rest from reference TRBV2 and TRBJ1-6): EPEVTQTPSHQVTQMGQEVILRCVPISNHLYFYWYRQILGQKVEFLVSFYNNEISEKSEIFDDQFSVERPDGSNFTLKIRSTKLEDSAMYFCASRGGARFNSPLHFGNGTRLTVT.

V is TRBV7-2 and J is TRBJ2-5, with D maybe TRBD1 (6 bases). V dropped 6 bases and J dropped 4 bases, with 18 bases sitting between them. CDR1 SGHTA and CDR2 FQGNSA come from the germline V gene. This CDR3 contains 15 residues. The DNA for the CDR3 is TGTGCCAGCAGTTTCAGGGGCAGTTGGGGAGAGACCCAGTACTTC. It specifies CASSFRGSWGETQYF.

The chain combines TRBV7-8 with TRBJ2-2; D perhaps matches TRBD2 (7 bases). CDR3 size: 14 residues. CDR1 is SGHVS, CDR2 FQNEAQ, per germline. V was shortened by 1 base and J by 7 bases, with 10 bases between the two germline ends. Here the CDR3 reads CASSLEGGIGELFF. In nucleotides, the CDR3 is TGTGCCAGCAGCTTAGAGGGGGGGATCGGGGAGCTGTTTTTT.

The genes are TRBV24-1 and TRBJ2-3; D is unclear. Germline CDR1 and CDR2: KGHDR and SFDVKD. Between the trimmed V and J ends, which lost 4 bases and 6 bases, there was a span of 16 bases. The CDR3 covers 15 residues. Here the CDR3 DNA reads TGTGCCACCAGTGACCGAAAAACTCTAGTGGATACGCAGTATTTT. Amino acids: CATSDRKTLVDTQYF.

Turning to this clonotype: The conserved phenylalanine or tryptophan normally closing the CDR3 is absent here, so this likely arose from a read error. The DNA is omitted, as the CDR3 cannot be located on it reliably, and the CDR3 follows TCRdb's listing. The chain has TRBV7-8 and TRBJ2-6; the D call of TRBD1 is as the table states it, not checked on the DNA. Ends included, the CDR3 has 15 residues. Germline loops: CDR1 SGHVS, CDR2 FQNEAQ. The CDR3 region is CASSSRDSGANVLVL.

The V and J genes are TRBV7-2 and TRBJ2-5; 12 bases agree with TRBD2. The germline V gene has CDR1 SGHTA and CDR2 FQGNSA. The CDR3 is 17 amino acids. V shed 5 bases, J shed 8 bases, and the junction held 15 bases outside the gene matches. CDR3 nucleotide sequence: TGTGCCAGCAGCGAGGTGGGACTAGCGGGCCCGAAGAGTACCCAGTACTTC. Translated: CASSEVGLAGPKSTQYF.

This clonotype was observed many times. The chain couples TRBV9 to TRBJ1-2, with D unresolved. This CDR3 has 14 residues. Germline lookup yields CDR1 SGDLS and CDR2 YYNGEE. The V end lost 4 bases, the J end lost 7 bases, and 17 bases lay between the germline ends. CDR3 amino acids: CASSLAGDSSGYTF. CDR3 bases: TGTGCCAGCAGCCTAGCCGGGGATAGCAGTGGCTACACCTTC.

At least ten counts were recorded for this clonotype. The CDR3 DNA sequence: TGCAGCGCCGAGAGGGGGAACACTGAAGCTTTCTTT. The encoded protein is CSAERGNTEAFF. The chain couples TRBV29-1 to TRBJ1-1; a weak D match, TRBD1 (5 bases). The V end was cut by 7 bases, the J end by 1 base, with 10 bases between. There are 12 residues in the CDR3. The V gene's germline CDR1 is SQVTM and CDR2 ANQGSEA.

Worth noting for this clonotype: Without the conserved terminal phenylalanine or tryptophan, this CDR3 likely stems from a read error. The rearrangement links TRBV6-5 to TRBJ1-5; D possibly corresponds to TRBD1 (6 bases). CDR1 and CDR2 (germline): MNHEY, SVGAGI. The ends were cut back, 4 bases at V and 0 bases at J, with 16 bases in the middle. This CDR3 contains 17 residues. The CDR3 here is CASSFPGTQYSNQPQHL. CDR3 DNA sequence: TGTGCCAGCAGTTTCCCCGGGACACAATATAGCAATCAGCCCCAGCATCTT.